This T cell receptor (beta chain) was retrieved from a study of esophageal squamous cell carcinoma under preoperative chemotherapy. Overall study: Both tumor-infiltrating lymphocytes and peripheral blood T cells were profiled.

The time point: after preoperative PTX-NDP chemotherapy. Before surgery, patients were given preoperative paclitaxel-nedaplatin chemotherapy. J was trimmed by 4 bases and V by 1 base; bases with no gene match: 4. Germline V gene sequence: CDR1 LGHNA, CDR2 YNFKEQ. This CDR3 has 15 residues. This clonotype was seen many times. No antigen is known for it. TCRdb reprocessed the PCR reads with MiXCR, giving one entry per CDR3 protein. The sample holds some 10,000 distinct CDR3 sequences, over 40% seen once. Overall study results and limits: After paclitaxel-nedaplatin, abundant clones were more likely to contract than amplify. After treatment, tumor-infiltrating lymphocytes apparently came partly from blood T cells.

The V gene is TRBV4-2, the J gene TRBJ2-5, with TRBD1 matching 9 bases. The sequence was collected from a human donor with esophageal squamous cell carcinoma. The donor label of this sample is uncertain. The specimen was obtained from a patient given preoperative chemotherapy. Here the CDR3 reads CASSQGTGGVETQYF. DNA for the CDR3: TGTGCCAGCAGCCAAGGCACAGGGGGCGTAGAGACCCAGTACTTC.